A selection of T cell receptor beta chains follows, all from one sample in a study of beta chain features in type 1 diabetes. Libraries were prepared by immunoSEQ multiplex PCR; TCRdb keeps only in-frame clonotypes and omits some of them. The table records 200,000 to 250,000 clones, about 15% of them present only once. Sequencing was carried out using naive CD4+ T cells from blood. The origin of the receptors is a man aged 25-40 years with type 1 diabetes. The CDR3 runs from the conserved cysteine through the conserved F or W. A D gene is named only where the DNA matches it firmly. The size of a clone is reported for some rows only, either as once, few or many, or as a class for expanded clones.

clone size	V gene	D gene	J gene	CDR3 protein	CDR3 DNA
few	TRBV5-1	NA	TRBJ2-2	CASSLGWATGELFF	TGCGCCAGCAGCTTGGGTTGGGCAACCGGGGAGCTGTTTTTT
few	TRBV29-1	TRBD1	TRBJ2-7	CSVREGQGPYEQYF	TGCAGCGTGAGAGAGGGACAGGGCCCCTACGAGCAGTACTTC
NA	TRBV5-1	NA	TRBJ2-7	CASSPRGPGDTYEQYF	TGCGCCAGCAGCCCTCGAGGCCCAGGGGACACCTACGAGCAGTACTTC
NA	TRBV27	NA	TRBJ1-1	CASREWNTEAFF	TGTGCCAGCAGAGAGTGGAACACTGAAGCTTTCTTT
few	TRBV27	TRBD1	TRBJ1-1	CASRRQGNTEAFF	TGTGCCAGCAGGCGACAGGGGAACACTGAAGCTTTCTTT
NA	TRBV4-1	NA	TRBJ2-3	CASSRIPRGGVTDTQYF	TGCGCCAGCAGCCGAATACCTCGCGGAGGGGTCACAGATACGCAGTATTTT
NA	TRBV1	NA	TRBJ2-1	CTSSQIASGAYNEQFF	TGCACCAGCAGCCAAATAGCTAGCGGGGCCTACAATGAGCAGTTCTTC
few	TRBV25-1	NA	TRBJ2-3	CASSESRPTPAYTQYF	TGTGCCAGCAGTGAATCTAGGCCGACCCCGGCTTATACGCAGTATTTT
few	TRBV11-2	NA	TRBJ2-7	CASSTQGPEQYF	TGTGCCAGCAGCACCCAGGGTCCCGAGCAGTACTTC
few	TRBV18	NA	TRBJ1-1	CASSRGSMNTEAFF	TGTGCCAGCTCCCGCGGCAGCATGAACACTGAAGCTTTCTTT
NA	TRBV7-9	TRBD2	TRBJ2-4	CASSSGVSGRAPNIQYF	TGTGCCAGCAGCTCGGGGGTTAGCGGGAGGGCGCCAAACATTCAGTACTTC
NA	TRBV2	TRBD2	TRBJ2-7	CASMAGEIPEQYF	TGTGCCAGCATGGCGGGAGAAATCCCCGAGCAGTACTTC
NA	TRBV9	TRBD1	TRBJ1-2	CASTSGTGNDYGYTF	TGTGCCAGCACGTCTGGGACAGGGAATGACTATGGCTACACCTTC
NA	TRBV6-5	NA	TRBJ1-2	CASRTVDYGYTF	TGTGCCAGCAGAACAGTCGACTATGGCTACACCTTC
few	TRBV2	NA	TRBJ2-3	CASNVLADTQYF	TGTGCCAGCAACGTGTTAGCCGATACGCAGTATTTT
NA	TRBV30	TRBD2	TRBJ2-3	CAWSVERESTRDTQYF	TGTGCCTGGAGTGTGGAGCGGGAGTCCACAAGAGATACGCAGTATTTT
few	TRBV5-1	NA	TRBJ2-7	CASSPRGTYEQYF	TGCGCCAGCAGCCCAAGGGGTACCTACGAGCAGTACTTC
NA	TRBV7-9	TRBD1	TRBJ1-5	CASSLGQGGGEPQHF	TGTGCCAGCAGCTTAGGACAGGGAGGAGGGGAGCCCCAGCATTTT
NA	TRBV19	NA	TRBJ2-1	CASSIYFLGSYNEQFF	TGTGCCAGTAGTATATACTTTCTAGGCTCCTACAATGAGCAGTTCTTC
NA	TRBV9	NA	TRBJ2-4	CASSGTGIGNIQYF	TGTGCCAGCAGCGGTACAGGGATCGGAAACATTCAGTACTTC
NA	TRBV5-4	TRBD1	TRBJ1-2	CASIGQGDRGGGYTF	TGTGCCAGCATCGGACAGGGGGACAGGGGGGGTGGCTACACCTTC
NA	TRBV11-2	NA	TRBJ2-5	CASSFDSQETQYF	TGTGCCAGCAGCTTCGACTCCCAAGAGACCCAGTACTTC
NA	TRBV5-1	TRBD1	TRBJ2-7	CASSSRQGAYEQYF	TGCGCCAGCAGCTCCCGACAGGGGGCCTACGAGCAGTACTTC
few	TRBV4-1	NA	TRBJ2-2	CASSQFAANTGELFF	TGCGCCAGCAGCCAATTCGCAGCGAACACCGGGGAGCTGTTTTTT
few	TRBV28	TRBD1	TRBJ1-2	CASILDRDRAHGYTF	TGTGCCAGCATCCTTGACCGGGACAGGGCTCATGGCTACACCTTC
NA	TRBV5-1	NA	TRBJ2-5	CASSLGIQETQYF	TGCGCCAGCAGCCTCGGGATACAAGAGACCCAGTACTTC
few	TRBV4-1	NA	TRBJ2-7	CASSQALFAGDNYEQYF	TGCGCCAGCAGCCAGGCCCTCTTTGCGGGGGACAATTACGAGCAGTACTTC
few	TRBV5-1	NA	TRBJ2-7	CASSTTGTPNREQYF	TGCGCCAGCAGCACGACCGGGACACCGAATCGGGAGCAGTACTTC
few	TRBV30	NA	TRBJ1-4	CAWRLGNEKLFF	TGTGCCTGGAGACTAGGGAATGAAAAACTGTTTTTT
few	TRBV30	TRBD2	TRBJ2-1	CAEGLAANEQFF	TGTGCCGAGGGACTAGCGGCCAATGAGCAGTTCTTC
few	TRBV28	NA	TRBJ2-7	CASSSSGQNKLDEQYF	TGTGCCAGCAGTTCCTCCGGACAGAATAAGCTCGACGAGCAGTACTTC
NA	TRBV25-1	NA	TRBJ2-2	CASSEWPGERNTGELFF	TGTGCCAGCAGTGAATGGCCGGGAGAACGGAACACCGGGGAGCTGTTTTTT
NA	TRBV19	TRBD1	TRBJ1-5	CASTPDRGVWHF	TGTGCCAGTACCCCGGACAGGGGGGTCTGGCATTTT
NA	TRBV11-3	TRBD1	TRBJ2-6	CASSTGGSGANVLTF	TGTGCCAGCAGTACAGGGGGCTCTGGGGCCAACGTCCTGACTTTC
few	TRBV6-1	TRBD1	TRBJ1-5	CASSEGDRGQPQHF	TGTGCCAGCAGTGAAGGGGACAGGGGCCAGCCCCAGCATTTT
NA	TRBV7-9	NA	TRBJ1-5	CASSTDRSNQPQHF	TGTGCCAGCAGCACCGACAGGTCCAATCAGCCCCAGCATTTT
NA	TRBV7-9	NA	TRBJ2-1	CASSLIRFRASDNEQFF	TGTGCCAGCAGCTTAATTAGGTTCAGGGCTAGCGACAATGAGCAGTTCTTC
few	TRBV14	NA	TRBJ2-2	CASSHKVGGGNTGELFF	TGTGCCAGCAGCCATAAAGTAGGAGGGGGCAACACCGGGGAGCTGTTTTTT
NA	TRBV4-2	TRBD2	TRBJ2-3	CASSQGPGTSGRLDTQYF	TGTGCCAGCAGCCAAGGTCCGGGGACTAGCGGGAGATTAGATACGCAGTATTTT
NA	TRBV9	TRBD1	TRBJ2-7	CASSSGGGGNYEQYF	TGTGCCAGCAGTTCAGGGGGTGGGGGAAATTACGAGCAGTACTTC
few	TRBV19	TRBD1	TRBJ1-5	CASSIGQGYGQPQHF	TGTGCCAGTAGTATCGGACAGGGCTACGGTCAGCCCCAGCATTTT
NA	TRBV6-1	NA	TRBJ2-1	CASTTPPRGQFF	TGTGCCAGCACCACCCCTCCTAGAGGGCAGTTCTTC
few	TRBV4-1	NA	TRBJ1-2	CATRPVGGKYGYTF	TGCGCCACCCGACCCGTGGGGGGGAAGTATGGCTACACCTTC
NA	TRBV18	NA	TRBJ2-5	CASSPQQEETQYF	TGTGCCAGCTCCCCGCAACAGGAGGAGACCCAGTACTTC
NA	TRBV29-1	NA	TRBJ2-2	CSVGGRVTGELFF	TGCAGCGTTGGGGGGCGGGTGACCGGGGAGCTGTTTTTT
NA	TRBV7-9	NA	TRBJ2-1	CASSQGLPGEDEQFF	TGTGCCAGCAGCCAAGGACTGCCCGGGGAAGATGAGCAGTTCTTC
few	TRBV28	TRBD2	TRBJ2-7	CASSPGGGGLSYEQYF	TGTGCCAGCAGCCCGGGAGGGGGAGGACTCTCCTACGAGCAGTACTTC
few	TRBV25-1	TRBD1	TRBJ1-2	CASRNDRGGGYTF	TGTGCCAGCAGGAACGACAGGGGAGGTGGCTACACCTTC
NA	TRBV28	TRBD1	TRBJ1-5	CASSPGQGADQPQHF	TGTGCCAGCAGCCCTGGACAGGGGGCAGATCAGCCCCAGCATTTT